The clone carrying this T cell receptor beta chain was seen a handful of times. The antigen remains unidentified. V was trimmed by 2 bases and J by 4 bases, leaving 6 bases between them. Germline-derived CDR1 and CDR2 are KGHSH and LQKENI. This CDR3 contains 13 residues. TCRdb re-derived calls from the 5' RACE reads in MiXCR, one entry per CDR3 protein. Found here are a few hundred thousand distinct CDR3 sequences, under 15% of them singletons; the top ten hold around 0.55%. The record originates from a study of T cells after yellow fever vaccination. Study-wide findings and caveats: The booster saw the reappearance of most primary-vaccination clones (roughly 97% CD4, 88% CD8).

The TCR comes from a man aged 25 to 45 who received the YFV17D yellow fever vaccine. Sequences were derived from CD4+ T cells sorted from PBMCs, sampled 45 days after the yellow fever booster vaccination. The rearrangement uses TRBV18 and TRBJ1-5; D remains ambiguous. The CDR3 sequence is CASSPEQNQPQHF. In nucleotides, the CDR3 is TGTGCCAGCTCACCAGAACAGAATCAGCCCCAGCATTTT. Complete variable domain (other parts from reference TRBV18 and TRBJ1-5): NAGVMQNPRHLVRRRGQEARLRCSPMKGHSHVYWYRQLPEEGLKFMVYLQKENIIDESGMPKERFSAEFPKEGPSILRIQQVVRGDSAAYFCASSPEQNQPQHFGDGTRLSIL.